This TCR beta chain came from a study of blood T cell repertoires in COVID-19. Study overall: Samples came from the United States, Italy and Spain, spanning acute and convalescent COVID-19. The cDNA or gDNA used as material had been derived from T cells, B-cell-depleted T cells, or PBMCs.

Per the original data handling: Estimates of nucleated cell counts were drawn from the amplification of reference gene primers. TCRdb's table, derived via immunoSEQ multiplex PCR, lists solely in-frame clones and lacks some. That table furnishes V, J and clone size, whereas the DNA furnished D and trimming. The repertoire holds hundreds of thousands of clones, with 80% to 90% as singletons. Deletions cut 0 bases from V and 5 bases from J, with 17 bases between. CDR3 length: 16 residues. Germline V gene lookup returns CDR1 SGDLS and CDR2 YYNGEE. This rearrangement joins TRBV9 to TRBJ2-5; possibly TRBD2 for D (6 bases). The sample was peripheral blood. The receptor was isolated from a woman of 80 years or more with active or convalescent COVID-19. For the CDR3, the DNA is TGTGCCAGCAGCGTAGTTCCGGGAGCGGGTGGCGAGACCCAGTACTTC. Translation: CASSVVPGAGGETQYF. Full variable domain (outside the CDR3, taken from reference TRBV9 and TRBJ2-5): DSGVTQTPKHLITATGQRVTLRCSPRSGDLSVYWYQQSLDQGLQFLIQYYNGEERAKGNILERFSAQQFPDLHSELNLSSLELGDSALYFCASSVVPGAGGETQYFGPGTRLLVL.